This passage covers 21 T cell receptor beta chains from one sample sequenced in a study of chemoradiotherapy in HPV16-positive cancers. Using immunoSEQ multiplex PCR, the repertoire was profiled, and TCRdb retains in-frame clones only, with some absent. The sample includes approximately 12,000 clones, more than 65% of them seen just once. This material was collected from a patient who underwent chemoradiotherapy. The source is a human donor with HPV-associated anogenital cancer.

The CDR3 coding sequence is TGTGCCAGCAGAACGGACAGAAACTCTGGAAACACCATATATTTT. This translates into CASRTDRNSGNTIYF. The V call is TRBV13, the J call TRBJ1-3; maybe TRBD1 (6 bases). The V end was cut by 6 bases, the J end by 0 bases, with 12 bases between. The CDR3 spans 15 residues. CDR1 and CDR2 from the germline V gene are PRHDT and FYEKMQ (reference sequence).

This clone was counted between two and nine times. The chain links TRBV6-1 to TRBJ1-1, with D perhaps TRBD1 (5 bases). The V end was cut by 2 bases, the J end by 4 bases, with 11 bases between. Per germline, CDR1 MNHNS and CDR2 SASEGT. CDR3 length: 14 amino acids. CDR3 in amino acids: CASSEPRRGTEAFF. As DNA, the CDR3 is TGTGCCAGCAGTGAACCAAGAAGGGGCACTGAAGCTTTCTTT.

This clone was seen a single time. V and J are TRBV5-1 and TRBJ1-2, with D possibly matching TRBD1 (5 bases). The germline CDR1 and CDR2 sequences are SGHRS and YFSETQ. CDR3 length: 15 amino acids. V was clipped by 0 bases and J by 6 bases, with 15 bases between them. DNA of the CDR3: TGCGCCAGCAGCTTGGTGGGGCGGCAGACCCATGGCTACACCTTC. Protein: CASSLVGRQTHGYTF.

The sample holds a few counts of this clone. This chain connects TRBV28 to TRBJ2-2, with TRBD2 matching 8 bases. V trimming: 5 bases; J trimming: 6 bases; junction bases outside the gene matches: 5. Germline CDR1 is MDHEN and CDR2 is SYDVKM. The CDR3 has 14 residues. The chain's CDR3 is CASSQTSASGELFF. The CDR3 region has the DNA TGTGCCAGCAGTCAGACTAGCGCCTCCGGGGAGCTGTTTTTT.

The rearrangement uses TRBV6-5 and TRBJ1-1; D is perhaps TRBD1 (5 bases). V was shortened by 8 bases and J by 14 bases, with 15 bases between the two germline ends. Germline CDR1 MNHEY, CDR2 SVGAGI. The length of the CDR3 is 10 residues. The CDR3 here is CASGGGVAFF. Written as DNA, the CDR3 is TGTGCCAGCGGGGGGGGAGTGGCCTTCTTT.

V usage is TRBV10-1 and J usage is TRBJ2-5, with D perhaps given as TRBD1 or TRBD2 (5 bases each). Germline assignment: CDR1 WNHNN and CDR2 SYGVQD (reference sequence). Between the trimmed V and J ends, which lost 4 bases and 5 bases, there was a span of 8 bases. CDR3 length: 12 amino acids. The CDR3, as DNA: TGCGCCAGCAGTGTGGGGACGGAGACCCAGTACTTC. This encodes CASSVGTETQYF.

This clone was seen only once. This rearrangement joins TRBV5-6 to TRBJ1-2; D perhaps matches TRBD1 (5 bases). The CDR3 consists of 14 residues. V dropped 2 bases and J dropped 3 bases, with 11 bases sitting between them. CDR1 and CDR2 from the germline V gene are SGHDT and YYEEEE. DNA for the CDR3: TGTGCCAGCAGCTTCATGGGGCGCGACTATGGCTACACCTTC. Protein product: CASSFMGRDYGYTF.

For this clone: The CDR3 does not end in the conserved phenylalanine or tryptophan, so this is likely a read error. No DNA is shown, since the ends of the CDR3 on it are uncertain; the CDR3 is the one TCRdb lists. This chain connects TRBV19 to TRBJ2-7. The CDR3 contains 13 residues when both ends are counted. In germline, CDR1 is LNHDA, CDR2 SQIVND (reference sequence). The CDR3 loop reads CASIWFRDPNPRI.

As DNA, the CDR3 is TGTGCCAGCACTAAACCCGGGGAGCTGTTTTTT. Translated: CASTKPGELFF. The gene calls are TRBV28 and TRBJ2-2; unclear D gene. CDR3 size: 11 residues. V dropped 7 bases and J dropped 6 bases, with 6 bases sitting between them. Per the germline V gene, CDR1 is MDHEN and CDR2 is SYDVKM.

This clone was counted a few times. The chain joins TRBV4-1 to TRBJ1-1; D is ambiguous. The germline CDR1 and CDR2 sequences are MGHRA and YSYEKL. V was pared by 0 bases and J by 2 bases, with 13 bases between. The CDR3 spans 16 residues. CDR3 sequence: CASSQDLLEGNTEAFF. As DNA, the CDR3 is TGCGCCAGCAGCCAAGATCTTTTGGAGGGTAACACTGAAGCTTTCTTT.

The rearrangement links TRBV5-8 to TRBJ2-7; no clear D gene. Germline CDR1 is SGHTS and CDR2 is YDEGEE. This CDR3 spans 14 amino acids. With 0 bases removed from V and 1 base from J, the gap between germline ends came to 8 bases. The CDR3 protein is CASSLDENSYEQYF. The CDR3 nucleotides are TGTGCCAGCAGCTTGGATGAAAATTCCTACGAGCAGTACTTC.

The rearrangement joins TRBV19 to TRBJ2-2; D may be TRBD1 or TRBD2 (5 bases each). This CDR3 has 15 amino acids. Per germline, CDR1 LNHDA and CDR2 SQIVND (reference sequence). Trimming cost V 0 bases and J 4 bases, with 9 bases left between them. CDR3 amino acids: CASSIEAGSTGELFF. The CDR3 DNA follows: TGTGCCAGTAGTATAGAAGCAGGGAGCACCGGGGAGCTGTTTTTT.

This clone was picked up one time. The V gene is TRBV5-4, the J gene TRBJ2-7; D possibly uses TRBD1 or TRBD2 (6 bases each). Trimming removed 2 bases from V and 2 bases from J, with 8 bases in between. Germline lookup yields CDR1 SGHNT and CDR2 YYREEE (reference sequence). The CDR3 length is 13 residues. In DNA form, the CDR3 reads TGTGCCAGCAGCTTAAGGGGGGCCTACGAGCAGTACTTC. Protein: CASSLRGAYEQYF.

The gene calls are TRBV11-2 and TRBJ2-7; D gene uncertain. The CDR3 sequence is 15 residues long. V was cut by 2 bases and J by 2 bases, with 13 bases left in between. CDR1 and CDR2 (germline): SGHAT, FQNNGV. The CDR3 reads CASSLSSGVTYEQYF. The CDR3, as DNA: TGTGCCAGCAGCTTAAGCTCTGGCGTAACCTACGAGCAGTACTTC.

This clone was observed once. The CDR3 here is CAWSRGQGSNEKLFF. DNA for the CDR3: TGTGCCTGGAGTAGGGGACAGGGGAGTAATGAAAAACTGTTTTTT. The chain uses TRBV30 and TRBJ1-4; 10 bases are shared with TRBD1. The CDR3 extends over 15 amino acids. Germline V CDR1 and CDR2: GTSNPN, SVGIG (reference sequence). The ends lost 2 bases at V and 4 bases at J; junction bases unmatched: 4.

The rearrangement joins TRBV7-9 to TRBJ1-1; D gene ambiguous. Germline-derived CDR1 and CDR2 are SEHNR and FQNEAQ (reference sequence). This CDR3 region has 11 residues. The V gene lost 5 bases and the J gene lost 7 bases, with 8 bases spanning the gap. The CDR3 spells CASSMGSEAFF. The CDR3 DNA sequence: TGTGCCAGCAGCATGGGCAGTGAAGCTTTCTTT.

Comment on this clone: One junction end does not reproduce the germline sequence, and a read error may be involved. This chain links TRBV9 with TRBJ2-1; 8 bases match TRBD1. The CDR3 consists of 14 residues. Germline-derived CDR1 and CDR2 are SGDLS and YYNGEE. DNA for the CDR3: TGTGCCAGCATCAAGAACAGGGGGTACAGTGAGCAGTTCTTC. Translated, it gives CASIKNRGYSEQFF. Full variable domain (remainder filled in from reference TRBV9 and TRBJ2-1): DSGVTQTPKHLITATGQRVTLRCSPRSGDLSVYWYQQSLDQGLQFLIQYYNGEERAKGNILERFSAQQFPDLHSELNLSSLELGDSALYFCASIKNRGYSEQFFGPGTRLTVL.

This clone was found a few times. The chain combines TRBV2 with TRBJ1-2; D is perhaps TRBD1 (6 bases). V was trimmed by 7 bases and J by 5 bases, leaving 14 bases between them. Per the germline V gene, CDR1 is SNHLY and CDR2 is FYNNEI. The CDR3 sequence is 13 residues long. The CDR3 coding sequence is TGTGCCAGCATGGGGGCGGAGAATTATGGCTACACCTTC. Protein: CASMGAENYGYTF.

The chain links TRBV29-1 to TRBJ2-3; the D is unclear. CDR1 and CDR2 (germline): SQVTM, ANQGSEA. V was cut by 5 bases and J by 5 bases, with 23 bases left in between. This CDR3 is built from 16 residues. CDR3 DNA sequence: TGCAGCGTTTATATCGTGACCCTTAATGGGGTAGATACGCAGTATTTT. This sequence encodes CSVYIVTLNGVDTQYF.

This clone was counted a few times. One junction end disagrees with the germline gene, perhaps due to a read error. V and J are TRBV28 and TRBJ1-2, with D possibly TRBD1 on 6 matching bases. The CDR3 sequence is 10 residues long. Germline V gene lookup returns CDR1 MDHEN and CDR2 SYDVKM. CDR3: CASSGDRPSF. The CDR3 DNA sequence: TGTGCCAGCAGTGGAGACAGGCCGTCCTTC.

The rearrangement links TRBV7-3 to TRBJ2-7; D is unclear. The CDR3 sequence is 14 residues long. CDR1 is SGHTA and CDR2 is FQGTGA in the germline V gene. V lost 2 bases and J lost 2, with 10 bases in between. CDR3 DNA sequence: TGTGCCAGCAGCTTACCAACCTCGCCCTACGAGCAGTACTTC. Translation: CASSLPTSPYEQYF. The full variable domain, in which reference TRBV7-3 and TRBJ2-7 provide the parts outside the CDR3, is GAGVSQTPSNKVTEKGKYVELRCDPISGHTALYWYRQSLGQGPEFLIYFQGTGAADDSGLPNDRFFAVRPEGSVSTLKIQRTERGDSAVYLCASSLPTSPYEQYFGPGTRLTVT.